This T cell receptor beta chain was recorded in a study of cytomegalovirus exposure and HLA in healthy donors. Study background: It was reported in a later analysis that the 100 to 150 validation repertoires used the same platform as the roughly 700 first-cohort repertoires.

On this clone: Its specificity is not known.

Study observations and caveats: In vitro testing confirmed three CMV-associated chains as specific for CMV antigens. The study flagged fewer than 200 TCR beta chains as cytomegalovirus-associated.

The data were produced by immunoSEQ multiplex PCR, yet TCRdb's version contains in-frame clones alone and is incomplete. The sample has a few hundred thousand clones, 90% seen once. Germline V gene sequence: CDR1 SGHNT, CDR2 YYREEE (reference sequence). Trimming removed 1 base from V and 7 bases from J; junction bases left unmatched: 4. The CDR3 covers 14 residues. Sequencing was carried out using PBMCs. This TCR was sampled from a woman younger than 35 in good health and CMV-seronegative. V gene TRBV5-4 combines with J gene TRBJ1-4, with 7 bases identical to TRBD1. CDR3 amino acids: CASSLNRGSEKLFF. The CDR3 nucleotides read TGTGCCAGCAGCTTGAACAGGGGTTCTGAAAAACTGTTTTTT.